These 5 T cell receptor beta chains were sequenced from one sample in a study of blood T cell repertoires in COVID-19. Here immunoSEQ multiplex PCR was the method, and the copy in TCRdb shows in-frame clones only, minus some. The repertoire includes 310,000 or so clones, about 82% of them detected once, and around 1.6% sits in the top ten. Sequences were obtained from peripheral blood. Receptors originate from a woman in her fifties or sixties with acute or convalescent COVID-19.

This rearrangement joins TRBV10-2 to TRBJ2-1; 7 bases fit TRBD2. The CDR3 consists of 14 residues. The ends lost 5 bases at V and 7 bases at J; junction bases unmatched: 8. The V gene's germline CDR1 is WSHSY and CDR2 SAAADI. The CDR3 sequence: CASSSGIEGNEQFF. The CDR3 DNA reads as TGCGCCAGCAGTAGCGGGATCGAGGGAAATGAGCAGTTCTTC.

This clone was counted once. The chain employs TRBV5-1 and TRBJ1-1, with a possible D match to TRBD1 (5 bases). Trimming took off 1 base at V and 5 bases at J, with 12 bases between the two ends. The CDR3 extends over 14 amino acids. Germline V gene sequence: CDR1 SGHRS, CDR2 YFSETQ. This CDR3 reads CASSLNQGGTEAFF. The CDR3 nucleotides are TGCGCCAGCAGCTTGAATCAGGGAGGGACTGAAGCTTTCTTT.

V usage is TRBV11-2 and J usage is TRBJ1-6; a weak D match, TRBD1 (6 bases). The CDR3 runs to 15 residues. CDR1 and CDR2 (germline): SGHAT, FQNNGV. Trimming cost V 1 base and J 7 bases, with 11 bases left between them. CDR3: CASSLVVQGNSPLHF. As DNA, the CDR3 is TGTGCCAGCAGCTTAGTGGTTCAGGGGAATTCACCCCTCCACTTT. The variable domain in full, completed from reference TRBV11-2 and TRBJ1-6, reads EAGVAQSPRYKIIEKRQSVAFWCNPISGHATLYWYQQILGQGPKLLIQFQNNGVVDDSQLPKDRFSAERLKGVDSTLKIQPAKLEDSAVYLCASSLVVQGNSPLHFGNGTRLTVT.

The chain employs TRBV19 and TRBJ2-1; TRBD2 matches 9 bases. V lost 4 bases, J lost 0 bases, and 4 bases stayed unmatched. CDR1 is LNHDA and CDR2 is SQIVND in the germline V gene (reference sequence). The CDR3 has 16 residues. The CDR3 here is CASSKASGNSYNEQFF. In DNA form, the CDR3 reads TGTGCCAGTAGTAAAGCTAGCGGGAACTCCTACAATGAGCAGTTCTTC.

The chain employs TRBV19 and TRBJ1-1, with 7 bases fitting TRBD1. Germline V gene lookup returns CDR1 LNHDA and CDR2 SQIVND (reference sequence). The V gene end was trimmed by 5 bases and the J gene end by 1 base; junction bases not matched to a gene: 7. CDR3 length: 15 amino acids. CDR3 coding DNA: TGTGCCAGTAGTGCCACAGGGGATGAGAACACTGAAGCTTTCTTT. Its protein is CASSATGDENTEAFF.